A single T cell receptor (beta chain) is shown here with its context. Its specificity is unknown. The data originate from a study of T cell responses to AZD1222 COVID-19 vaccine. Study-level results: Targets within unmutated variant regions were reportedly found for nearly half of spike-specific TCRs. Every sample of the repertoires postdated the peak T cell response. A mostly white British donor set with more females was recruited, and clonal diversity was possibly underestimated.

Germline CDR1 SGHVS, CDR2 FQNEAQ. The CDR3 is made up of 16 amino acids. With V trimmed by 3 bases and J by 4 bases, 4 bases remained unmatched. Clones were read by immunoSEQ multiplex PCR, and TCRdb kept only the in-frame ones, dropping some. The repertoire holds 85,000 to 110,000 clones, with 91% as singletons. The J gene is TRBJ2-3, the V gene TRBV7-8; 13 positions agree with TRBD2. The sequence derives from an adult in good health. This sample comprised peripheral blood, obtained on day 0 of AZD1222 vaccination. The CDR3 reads CASSFGGLAGSDTQYF. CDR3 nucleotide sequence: TGTGCCAGCAGCTTCGGGGGACTAGCGGGATCAGATACGCAGTATTTT.